These T cell receptor beta chains were read from a single sample in a study of Tregs in tolerant kidney transplant recipients. The method was immunoSEQ multiplex PCR; TCRdb's version includes in-frame clones alone and lacks a portion of them. Among over 55,000 clones listed, around 83% were seen once. Sequenced sample: CD4+ T cells from blood. All receptors derive from a human donor in good health. CDR3s include the opening cysteine and the closing phenylalanine or tryptophan. The D gene is left open where the match is weak. Not all rows give a size; the values are once, few, many and, for expanded clones, a class.

len: 18
j_gene: TRBJ2-6
v_gene: TRBV30
d_gene: TRBD2
abundance: NA
CDR3nt: TGTGCCTCACAGAGCGGGAGGGGTGCCCACTCTGGGGCCAACGTCCTGACTTTC
CDR3aa: CASQSGRGAHSGANVLTF

len: 16
j_gene: TRBJ1-2
v_gene: TRBV5-1
d_gene: NA
abundance: NA
CDR3nt: TGCGCCAGCAGCCCCCGGGCAGACTTAATTAACTATGGCTACACCTTC
CDR3aa: CASSPRADLINYGYTF

len: 15
j_gene: TRBJ2-5
v_gene: TRBV9
d_gene: NA
abundance: NA
CDR3nt: TGTGCCAGCAGCGTAAGGGGGGGGTCTGGAGAGACCCAGTACTTC
CDR3aa: CASSVRGGSGETQYF

len: 15
j_gene: TRBJ1-4
v_gene: TRBV4-3
d_gene: TRBD1
abundance: NA
CDR3nt: TGCGCCAGCAGCCAAGCCGGGACAGTGGATGAAAAACTGTTTTTT
CDR3aa: CASSQAGTVDEKLFF

len: 14
j_gene: TRBJ2-7
v_gene: TRBV7-8
d_gene: NA
abundance: NA
CDR3nt: TGTGCCAGCAGCTCACAGGGGGGGCTAAGGGAGCAGTACTTC
CDR3aa: CASSSQGGLREQYF

len: 15
j_gene: TRBJ1-3
v_gene: TRBV9
d_gene: NA
abundance: NA
CDR3nt: TGTGCCAGCAGCGTCCTGGACCAGGGAACTAACACCATATATTTT
CDR3aa: CASSVLDQGTNTIYF

len: 13
j_gene: TRBJ1-4
v_gene: TRBV28
d_gene: NA
abundance: NA
CDR3nt: TGTGCCAGCAGTTTAGACCCGCGGGAAAAACTGTTTTTT
CDR3aa: CASSLDPREKLFF

len: 13
j_gene: TRBJ2-5
v_gene: TRBV9
d_gene: NA
abundance: NA
CDR3nt: TGTGCCAGCAGCGTAGGTGGGGGGGAGACCCAGTACTTC
CDR3aa: CASSVGGGETQYF

len: 15
j_gene: TRBJ2-5
v_gene: TRBV7-7
d_gene: NA
abundance: NA
CDR3nt: TGTGCCAGCAGCTTAGGCACTAGTAGGGCAGAGACCCAGTACTTC
CDR3aa: CASSLGTSRAETQYF

len: 9
j_gene: TRBJ2-7
v_gene: TRBV4-1
d_gene: NA
abundance: NA
CDR3nt: TGCGCCAGCAGCCAAGCCGAGTACTTC
CDR3aa: CASSQAEYF

len: 11
j_gene: TRBJ2-7
v_gene: TRBV20-1
d_gene: NA
abundance: NA
CDR3nt: TGCAGTGCTTCAACGGCCTACGAGCAGTACTTC
CDR3aa: CSASTAYEQYF

len: 16
j_gene: TRBJ1-6
v_gene: TRBV4-2
d_gene: NA
abundance: NA
CDR3nt: TGTGCCAGCAGCCAAGGGGGGGGGATGGGGAATTCACCCCTCCACTTT
CDR3aa: CASSQGGGMGNSPLHF

len: 13
j_gene: TRBJ1-4
v_gene: TRBV6-6
d_gene: NA
abundance: NA
CDR3nt: TGTGCCAGCAGTTACGAGGGAGATGAAAAACTGTTTTTT
CDR3aa: CASSYEGDEKLFF

len: 14
j_gene: TRBJ2-2
v_gene: TRBV19
d_gene: NA
abundance: NA
CDR3nt: TGTGCCAGTAGTAGGGACGCGAACACCGGGGAGCTGTTTTTT
CDR3aa: CASSRDANTGELFF

len: 13
j_gene: TRBJ1-4
v_gene: TRBV7-9
d_gene: NA
abundance: few
CDR3nt: TGTGCCAGCGGGGCAGCTCTTAATGAAAAACTGTTTTTT
CDR3aa: CASGAALNEKLFF

len: 15
j_gene: TRBJ1-5
v_gene: TRBV2
d_gene: NA
abundance: NA
CDR3nt: TGTGCCAGCAGTGACACGGGAGGACTAGGTCAGCCCCAGCATTTT
CDR3aa: CASSDTGGLGQPQHF

len: 14
j_gene: TRBJ2-2
v_gene: TRBV4-3
d_gene: NA
abundance: NA
CDR3nt: TGCGCCAGCAGCCAAGGTCAAATCACCGGGGAGCTGTTTTTT
CDR3aa: CASSQGQITGELFF

len: 14
j_gene: TRBJ2-5
v_gene: TRBV7-2
d_gene: NA
abundance: NA
CDR3nt: TGTGCCAGCAGCCCGACGGGTCACCAAGAGACCCAGTACTTC
CDR3aa: CASSPTGHQETQYF

len: 15
j_gene: TRBJ2-7
v_gene: TRBV7-2
d_gene: NA
abundance: NA
CDR3nt: TGTGCCAGCAGCTTAACATACAGGGACTCCTACGAGCAGTACTTC
CDR3aa: CASSLTYRDSYEQYF

len: 15
j_gene: TRBJ1-5
v_gene: TRBV12-5
d_gene: NA
abundance: few
CDR3nt: TGTGCTAGTGGTAAGGACGGGGCCCTCAATCAGCCCCAGCATTTT
CDR3aa: CASGKDGALNQPQHF

len: 12
j_gene: TRBJ1-1
v_gene: TRBV11-3
d_gene: NA
abundance: few
CDR3nt: TGTGCCAGCAGCTTAGTCGGGATTGAAGCTTTCTTT
CDR3aa: CASSLVGIEAFF

len: 16
j_gene: TRBJ2-3
v_gene: TRBV7-2
d_gene: TRBD2
abundance: NA
CDR3nt: TGTGCCAGCAGCTTACTAGCGGGGGGAAGCACAGATACGCAGTATTTT
CDR3aa: CASSLLAGGSTDTQYF

len: 16
j_gene: TRBJ2-5
v_gene: TRBV9
d_gene: TRBD2
abundance: NA
CDR3nt: TGTGCCAGCAGCGTAGGGGGACTAGCGGGAAAAGAGACCCAGTACTTC
CDR3aa: CASSVGGLAGKETQYF

len: 16
j_gene: TRBJ2-5
v_gene: TRBV7-2
d_gene: TRBD2
abundance: NA
CDR3nt: TGTGCCAGCAGCCTAGGACTAGCGGAGATGACAGAGACCCAGTACTTC
CDR3aa: CASSLGLAEMTETQYF

len: 15
j_gene: TRBJ1-6
v_gene: TRBV5-1
d_gene: NA
abundance: NA
CDR3nt: TGCGCCAGCAGCTTGGAGACTCTCTTTAATTCACCCCTCCACTTT
CDR3aa: CASSLETLFNSPLHF

len: 15
j_gene: TRBJ2-5
v_gene: TRBV7-9
d_gene: TRBD1
abundance: once
CDR3nt: TGTGCCAGCAGCGCCGCACAGGGGCAAGGGGGGACCCAGTACTTC
CDR3aa: CASSAAQGQGGTQYF

len: 18
j_gene: TRBJ2-3
v_gene: TRBV9
d_gene: TRBD2
abundance: NA
CDR3nt: TGTGCCAGCAGCGTAATACAAGCGGGGGGACGTAGCACAGATACGCAGTATTTT
CDR3aa: CASSVIQAGGRSTDTQYF

len: 17
j_gene: TRBJ2-3
v_gene: TRBV4-1
d_gene: TRBD1
abundance: NA
CDR3nt: TGCGCCAGCAGCCAAGACCCCCCTGACAGGGCCATAGATACGCAGTATTTT
CDR3aa: CASSQDPPDRAIDTQYF

len: 15
j_gene: TRBJ1-5
v_gene: TRBV12-5
d_gene: NA
abundance: medium-sized
CDR3nt: TGTGCTAGTGGCGCACGGGGGCCTGGGAATCAGCCCCAGCATTTT
CDR3aa: CASGARGPGNQPQHF

len: 13
j_gene: TRBJ2-1
v_gene: TRBV27
d_gene: NA
abundance: NA
CDR3nt: TGTGCCAGCAGTTTACCCCCCTACAATGAGCAGTTCTTC
CDR3aa: CASSLPPYNEQFF

len: 15
j_gene: TRBJ1-2
v_gene: TRBV9
d_gene: NA
abundance: NA
CDR3nt: TGTGCCAGCAGCGCAACATCAGGTTCCGACTATGGCTACACCTTC
CDR3aa: CASSATSGSDYGYTF

len: 14
j_gene: TRBJ1-3
v_gene: TRBV29-1
d_gene: TRBD1
abundance: NA
CDR3nt: TGCAGCGTCCTCGGGGGGACAGGGGGAAACACCATATATTTT
CDR3aa: CSVLGGTGGNTIYF

len: 16
j_gene: TRBJ2-1
v_gene: TRBV10-1
d_gene: TRBD2
abundance: once
CDR3nt: TGCGCCAGCAGGGGGACTAGCGGGCGCTCCTACAATGAGCAGTTCTTC
CDR3aa: CASRGTSGRSYNEQFF

len: 15
j_gene: TRBJ2-2
v_gene: TRBV25-1
d_gene: TRBD1
abundance: NA
CDR3nt: TGTGCCAGCAGGGGGACAGGGGCCTTCACCGGGGAGCTGTTTTTT
CDR3aa: CASRGTGAFTGELFF

len: 13
j_gene: TRBJ1-3
v_gene: TRBV5-4
d_gene: NA
abundance: NA
CDR3nt: TGTGCCAGCAGGAACGTAACTGGAAACACCATATATTTT
CDR3aa: CASRNVTGNTIYF

len: 13
j_gene: TRBJ2-3
v_gene: TRBV11-3
d_gene: NA
abundance: NA
CDR3nt: TGTGCCAGCAGCTTAACAGGCACAGATACGCAGTATTTT
CDR3aa: CASSLTGTDTQYF

len: 16
j_gene: TRBJ2-3
v_gene: TRBV11-1
d_gene: NA
abundance: NA
CDR3nt: TGTGCCAGCAGCACCCGACAGGCCCCTAGCACAGATACGCAGTATTTT
CDR3aa: CASSTRQAPSTDTQYF

len: 11
j_gene: TRBJ2-1
v_gene: TRBV27
d_gene: NA
abundance: NA
CDR3nt: TGTGCCAGCAGTTCCATCAATGAGCAGTTCTTC
CDR3aa: CASSSINEQFF

len: 16
j_gene: TRBJ2-3
v_gene: TRBV5-1
d_gene: TRBD2
abundance: NA
CDR3nt: TGCGCCAGCAGCTTGCCATTAGCGGGAGTACTTGATACGCAGTATTTT
CDR3aa: CASSLPLAGVLDTQYF

len: 16
j_gene: TRBJ2-5
v_gene: TRBV15
d_gene: TRBD1
abundance: NA
CDR3nt: TGTACTCACCGAAAGACCGGGACAGTCGTACAAGAGACCCAGTACTTC
CDR3aa: CTHRKTGTVVQETQYF

len: 14
j_gene: TRBJ1-2
v_gene: TRBV7-2
d_gene: TRBD1
abundance: once
CDR3nt: TGTGCCAGCAGCCCCCAGGGGGTAGGGTTTGGCTACACCTTC
CDR3aa: CASSPQGVGFGYTF

len: 15
j_gene: TRBJ1-6
v_gene: TRBV11-3
d_gene: TRBD1
abundance: NA
CDR3nt: TGTGCCAGCAGCGGACGGGACAGTTATAATTCACCCCTCCACTTT
CDR3aa: CASSGRDSYNSPLHF

len: 15
j_gene: TRBJ1-3
v_gene: TRBV7-2
d_gene: NA
abundance: NA
CDR3nt: TGTGCCAGCAGCAAAGCCCGAGGACAGGGAAACACCATATATTTT
CDR3aa: CASSKARGQGNTIYF

len: 15
j_gene: TRBJ2-2
v_gene: TRBV5-8
d_gene: TRBD2
abundance: NA
CDR3nt: TGTGCCAGCAGCTTCCTAGCGGGGGGGCCTAGGGAGCTGTTTTTT
CDR3aa: CASSFLAGGPRELFF

len: 13
j_gene: TRBJ1-4
v_gene: TRBV11-3
d_gene: NA
abundance: few
CDR3nt: TGTGCCAGCAGCGCCAGGACATCCGAAAAACTGTTTTTT
CDR3aa: CASSARTSEKLFF

len: 13
j_gene: TRBJ1-1
v_gene: TRBV7-9
d_gene: NA
abundance: NA
CDR3nt: TGTGCCAGCAGCTCCCAGGGATCCCTTGAAGCTTTCTTT
CDR3aa: CASSSQGSLEAFF

len: 15
j_gene: TRBJ2-1
v_gene: TRBV10-3
d_gene: TRBD2
abundance: few
CDR3nt: TGTGCCATCAGTGACCCAACTAGCGGGGGGTATGAGCAGTTCTTC
CDR3aa: CAISDPTSGGYEQFF

len: 15
j_gene: TRBJ1-2
v_gene: TRBV9
d_gene: NA
abundance: NA
CDR3nt: TGTGCCAGCAGCGTTGAGGCCTACCGGGGGGTTGGCTACACCTTC
CDR3aa: CASSVEAYRGVGYTF

len: 13
j_gene: TRBJ2-3
v_gene: TRBV7-2
d_gene: NA
abundance: NA
CDR3nt: TGTGCCAGCAGCCCCAACAAAGCGGATACGCAGTATTTT
CDR3aa: CASSPNKADTQYF

len: 14
j_gene: TRBJ1-5
v_gene: TRBV5-1
d_gene: NA
abundance: few
CDR3nt: TGCGCCAGCAGCTTGGAGGTCAACGGGCAGCCCCAGCATTTT
CDR3aa: CASSLEVNGQPQHF

len: 14
j_gene: TRBJ1-1
v_gene: TRBV18
d_gene: TRBD1
abundance: NA
CDR3nt: TGTGCCAGCTCACCACTTCCGGGACAGGGTACGGCTTTCTTT
CDR3aa: CASSPLPGQGTAFF

len: 15
j_gene: TRBJ2-1
v_gene: TRBV2
d_gene: TRBD2
abundance: NA
CDR3nt: TGTGCCAGCATCAGCACTAGCGGGGGATACAATGAGCAGTTCTTC
CDR3aa: CASISTSGGYNEQFF